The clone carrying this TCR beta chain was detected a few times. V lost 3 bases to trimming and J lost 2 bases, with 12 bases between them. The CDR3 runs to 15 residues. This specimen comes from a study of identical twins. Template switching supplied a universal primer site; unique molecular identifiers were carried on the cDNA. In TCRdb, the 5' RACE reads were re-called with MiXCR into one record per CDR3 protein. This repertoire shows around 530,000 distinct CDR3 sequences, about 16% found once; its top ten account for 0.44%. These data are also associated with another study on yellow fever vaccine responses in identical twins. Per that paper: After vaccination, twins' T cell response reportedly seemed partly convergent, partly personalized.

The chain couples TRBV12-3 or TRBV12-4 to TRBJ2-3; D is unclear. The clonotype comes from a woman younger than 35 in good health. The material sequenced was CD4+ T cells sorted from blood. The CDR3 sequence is CASSLGKKFTDTQYF. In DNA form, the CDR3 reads TGTGCCAGCAGTTTGGGAAAAAAGTTCACAGATACGCAGTATTTT.